This TCR beta chain was found in a study of blood T cell repertoires in COVID-19. V lost 6 bases, J lost 10 bases, and 8 bases stayed unmatched. The CDR3 is 13 residues long. Germline V CDR1 and CDR2: KGHSH, LQKENI. TCRdb keeps only in-frame clones here, not all; method: immunoSEQ multiplex PCR. The top ten clones hold around 2.9% of a sample with some 350,000 clones, around 87% of them seen once. The chain has TRBV18 and TRBJ1-1; the match to TRBD1 covers 10 bases. Sequenced sample: peripheral blood. This receptor was taken from a human donor in a cohort sampled during active COVID-19. The CDR3 bases are TGTGCCAGCTCGGGGACAGGGGTAACCTCAGCTTTCTTT. Its protein product is CASSGTGVTSAFF.